The 23 T cell receptor beta chains below come from one sample, sequenced in a study of cytomegalovirus exposure and HLA in healthy donors. Some clones are missing from TCRdb's copy, which holds only in-frame ones; the method was immunoSEQ multiplex PCR. Seen here are about 110,000 clones, approximately 96% observed once, and the top ten hold roughly 0.7%. The sample taken for sequencing was PBMCs. Every receptor here comes from a woman between 18 and 30 years old in good health and CMV-seronegative.

The J gene is TRBJ1-1, the V gene TRBV9; possibly TRBD1 for D (5 bases). The germline gives CDR1 SGDLS, CDR2 YYNGEE. The CDR3 is made up of 13 amino acids. Trimming removed 4 bases at V and 4 bases at J, with 11 bases between. CDR3 DNA: TGTGCCAGCAGCCCCGGGGGATCCACTGAAGCTTTCTTT. Amino acids: CASSPGGSTEAFF.

This chain uses TRBV7-9 with TRBJ1-2; TRBD1 agrees at 7 bases. Unmatched junction bases numbered 20, after V lost 5 bases and J lost 5 bases. The CDR3 runs 18 residues. Per germline, CDR1 SEHNR and CDR2 FQNEAQ (reference sequence). The CDR3 nucleotides are TGTGCCAGCAGCCAGACAAGGGGGCGCGTTCCCACGAGGTATGGCTACACCTTC. As protein: CASSQTRGRVPTRYGYTF.

The genes are TRBV11-3 and TRBJ2-1, with TRBD2 identical over 8 bases. The CDR3 has 16 residues. CDR1 and CDR2 (germline): SGHNT, YENEEA. V shed 3 bases, J shed 7 bases, and the junction held 11 bases outside the gene matches. As DNA, the CDR3 is TGTGCCAGCAGCTTCGACGGGGGGGCCGCCGGGAATGAGCAGTTCTTC. Encoded protein: CASSFDGGAAGNEQFF.

This chain connects TRBV4-2 to TRBJ2-3; 8 bases are shared with TRBD2. Unmatched junction bases numbered 2, after V lost 0 bases and J lost 3 bases. The CDR3 extends over 15 amino acids. The germline V gene encodes CDR1 LGHNA and CDR2 YNFKEQ. The CDR3 loop is CASSQERGATDTQYF. The DNA of the CDR3 is TGTGCCAGCAGCCAAGAGCGGGGGGCAACAGATACGCAGTATTTT.

The V and J genes are TRBV27 and TRBJ1-2; D gene unclear. V shed 1 base and J shed 0 bases, with 9 bases lying between them. The CDR3 spans 15 residues. Per the germline V gene, CDR1 is MNHEY and CDR2 is SMNVEV (reference sequence). The DNA of the CDR3 is TGTGCCAGCAGTTTATGGGCCAGTGCTAACTATGGCTACACCTTC. Its translation: CASSLWASANYGYTF.

CDR3 sequence (DNA): TGTGCCAGCAGCTTAGCGGGAGCGAACACCGGGGAGCTGTTTTTT. This encodes CASSLAGANTGELFF. This chain uses TRBV7-9 with TRBJ2-2; TRBD2 is a possible D gene (5 bases). CDR3 length equals 15 residues. From germline, CDR1 is SEHNR and CDR2 FQNEAQ (reference sequence). V was trimmed by 0 bases and J by 0 bases, leaving 5 bases between them.

This clone was counted once. The gene calls are TRBV7-9 and TRBJ2-7, with 9 bases matching TRBD1. Trimming at V came to 5 bases and at J to 2 bases, leaving 1 base not matched to a gene. The germline gives CDR1 SEHNR, CDR2 FQNEAQ (reference sequence). The CDR3 sequence is 13 residues long. The CDR3 protein is CASSRQGAYEQYF. The CDR3 region has the DNA TGTGCCAGCAGCCGACAGGGGGCCTACGAGCAGTACTTC.

The chain recombines TRBV19 with TRBJ1-2; the D gene is possibly TRBD1 (5 bases). Germline V gene sequence: CDR1 LNHDA, CDR2 SQIVND (reference sequence). This CDR3 is built from 13 residues. The V end lost 7 bases, the J end lost 3 bases, and 12 bases lay between the germline ends. CDR3 in amino acids: CASKPRGYYGYTF. The CDR3 region has the DNA TGTGCCAGTAAACCCCGGGGGTACTATGGCTACACCTTC.

Of note for this clone: The junction departs from the called germline gene at one end, perhaps through a read error. The rearrangement links TRBV18 to TRBJ1-3, with D possibly matching TRBD1 (6 bases). The CDR3 loop spans 16 amino acids. The V gene's germline CDR1 is KGHSH and CDR2 LQKENI. CDR3 sequence: CASPPLGAGSGNTIYF. DNA for the CDR3: TGTGCCAGCCCACCACTGGGGGCTGGCTCTGGAAACACCATATATTTT.

V and J are TRBV7-9 and TRBJ1-1; unclear D gene. CDR3 length: 13 amino acids. Per germline, CDR1 SEHNR and CDR2 FQNEAQ (reference sequence). V was trimmed by 3 bases and J by 0 bases, leaving 5 bases between them. The CDR3 coding sequence is TGTGCCAGCAGCTTTGACATGAACACTGAAGCTTTCTTT. Amino acid sequence: CASSFDMNTEAFF. Combining the CDR3 with reference TRBV7-9 and TRBJ1-1 gives the whole variable domain DTGVSQNPRHKITKRGQNVTFRCDPISEHNRLYWYRQTLGQGPEFLTYFQNEAQLEKSRLLSDRFSAERPKGSFSTLEIQRTEQGDSAMYLCASSFDMNTEAFFGQGTRLTVV.

This clone occurred once. The V gene is TRBV14, the J gene TRBJ1-5; TRBD1 might be the D (5 bases). The germline V gene encodes CDR1 SGHDN and CDR2 FVKESK. With 1 base removed from V and 5 bases from J, the gap between germline ends came to 12 bases. This CDR3 has 15 residues. The CDR3 DNA reads as TGTGCCAGCAGCCAAGTGCCCAGGGTCGATCAGCCCCAGCATTTT. It codes for CASSQVPRVDQPQHF.

V gene TRBV2 combines with J gene TRBJ2-3, with TRBD2 matching 15 bases. Trimming removed 6 bases from V and 0 bases from J; junction bases left unmatched: 13. CDR1 SNHLY and CDR2 FYNNEI come from the germline V gene. The CDR3 is 20 amino acids. The chain's CDR3 is CASRVGTSGGKRWSTDTQYF. The CDR3 coding sequence is TGTGCCAGCAGAGTCGGGACTAGCGGGGGGAAGAGGTGGAGCACAGATACGCAGTATTTT.

The V call is TRBV14, the J call TRBJ1-5; a possible D gene is TRBD1 (5 bases). Germline V gene sequence: CDR1 SGHDN, CDR2 FVKESK. V was pared by 5 bases and J by 6 bases, with 11 bases between. The CDR3 spans 13 residues. Here the CDR3 DNA reads TGTGCCAGCAGCACAGGATGGGCTCAGCCCCAGCATTTT. Protein: CASSTGWAQPQHF.

This clone showed up just once. The chain combines TRBV5-4 with TRBJ1-1; TRBD1 is a possible D gene (5 bases). This CDR3 spans 15 amino acids. V dropped 0 bases and J dropped 5 bases, with 14 bases sitting between them. The V gene's germline CDR1 is SGHNT and CDR2 YYREEE (reference sequence). CDR3 DNA: TGTGCCAGCAGCTTGGGTTCAGGGTTGGGTACTGAAGCTTTCTTT. It is translated as CASSLGSGLGTEAFF. Full variable domain (remainder filled in from reference TRBV5-4 and TRBJ1-1): ETGVTQSPTHLIKTRGQQVTLRCSSQSGHNTVSWYQQALGQGPQFIFQYYREEENGRGNFPPRFSGLQFPNYSSELNVNALELDDSALYLCASSLGSGLGTEAFFGQGTRLTVV.

The chain carries TRBV6-5 and TRBJ2-7; D perhaps matches TRBD2 (5 bases). V gave up 3 bases and J gave up 2 bases, with 11 bases separating them. Germline V gives CDR1 MNHEY, CDR2 SVGAGI. This CDR3 comprises 14 residues. DNA for the CDR3: TGTGCCAGCAGTTATACTGACGGGACCTACGAGCAGTACTTC. Residues: CASSYTDGTYEQYF.

The chain recombines TRBV5-1 with TRBJ2-3; TRBD2 agrees at 7 bases. V trimming: 4 bases; J trimming: 1 base; junction bases outside the gene matches: 18. The CDR3 spans 19 residues. The germline gives CDR1 SGHRS, CDR2 YFSETQ. CDR3 residues: CASSPRSGTPVFGTDTQYF. The CDR3 DNA is TGCGCCAGCAGCCCTCGGAGCGGGACTCCCGTGTTTGGCACAGATACGCAGTATTTT.

The chain uses TRBV9 and TRBJ2-3; 9 nucleotides agree with TRBD1. Germline lookup yields CDR1 SGDLS and CDR2 YYNGEE. Trimming cost V 3 bases and J 2 bases; bases outside gene matches: 7. The CDR3 extends over 16 amino acids. CDR3 sequence reads: CASSGGTGIITDTQYF. In nucleotides, the CDR3 is TGTGCCAGCAGCGGGGGGACAGGGATTATCACAGATACGCAGTATTTT. Based on the CDR3 plus reference TRBV9 and TRBJ2-3, the full variable domain is DSGVTQTPKHLITATGQRVTLRCSPRSGDLSVYWYQQSLDQGLQFLIQYYNGEERAKGNILERFSAQQFPDLHSELNLSSLELGDSALYFCASSGGTGIITDTQYFGPGTRLTVL.

Here the CDR3 reads CSVVAHSTEAFF. DNA of the CDR3: TGCAGCGTTGTCGCCCACAGCACTGAAGCTTTCTTT. V gene TRBV29-1 combines with J gene TRBJ1-1; no clear D. In germline, CDR1 is SQVTM, CDR2 ANQGSEA. The CDR3 sequence is 12 residues long. V shed 4 bases and J shed 4 bases, with 10 bases lying between them.

The chain is built from TRBV6-5 and TRBJ2-7, with a possible D match to TRBD2 (6 bases). The V end was cut by 7 bases, the J end by 2 bases, with 15 bases between. This CDR3 is 14 amino acids long. CDR1 and CDR2 from the germline V gene are MNHEY and SVGAGI. This chain's CDR3 is CASTWDSFTYEQYF. The CDR3 nucleotides are TGTGCCAGCACCTGGGACTCATTCACCTACGAGCAGTACTTC.

This chain links TRBV5-4 with TRBJ2-1, with 11 bases aligning to TRBD2. Losses at the gene ends were 4 bases for V and 5 bases for J; bases not matched to a gene: 8. Germline V CDR1 and CDR2: SGHNT, YYREEE (reference sequence). The CDR3 covers 16 residues. CDR3 protein: CASSAPGLAAHNEQFF. The CDR3 coding sequence is TGTGCCAGCAGCGCGCCGGGACTAGCGGCGCACAATGAGCAGTTCTTC.

The chain recombines TRBV9 with TRBJ1-1; D unresolved. CDR1 is SGDLS and CDR2 is YYNGEE in the germline V gene. V lost 0 bases, J lost 1 base, and 13 bases lay in between. The length of the CDR3 is 16 residues. CDR3 DNA: TGTGCCAGCAGCGTAGCTCCCGCGTCCCGGAACACTGAAGCTTTCTTT. Residues: CASSVAPASRNTEAFF.

The genes are TRBV5-3 and TRBJ2-7; D possibly corresponds to TRBD1 (6 bases). TRBV5-3 is placed among ORFs of uncertain function. V was shortened by 3 bases and J by 0 bases, with 10 bases between the two germline ends. This CDR3 has 14 amino acids. DNA for the CDR3: TGTGCCAGAAGCTCGGACAGCTTCTCCTACGAGCAGTACTTC. Protein product: CARSSDSFSYEQYF.

V gene TRBV9 combines with J gene TRBJ2-7; TRBD2 aligns across 9 bases. Trimming cost V 4 bases and J 2 bases; bases outside gene matches: 7. Germline V gene lookup returns CDR1 SGDLS and CDR2 YYNGEE. This CDR3 region has 15 residues. The chain's CDR3 is CASSISGGNAYEQYF. CDR3 coding DNA: TGTGCCAGCAGCATTAGCGGGGGAAACGCCTACGAGCAGTACTTC.